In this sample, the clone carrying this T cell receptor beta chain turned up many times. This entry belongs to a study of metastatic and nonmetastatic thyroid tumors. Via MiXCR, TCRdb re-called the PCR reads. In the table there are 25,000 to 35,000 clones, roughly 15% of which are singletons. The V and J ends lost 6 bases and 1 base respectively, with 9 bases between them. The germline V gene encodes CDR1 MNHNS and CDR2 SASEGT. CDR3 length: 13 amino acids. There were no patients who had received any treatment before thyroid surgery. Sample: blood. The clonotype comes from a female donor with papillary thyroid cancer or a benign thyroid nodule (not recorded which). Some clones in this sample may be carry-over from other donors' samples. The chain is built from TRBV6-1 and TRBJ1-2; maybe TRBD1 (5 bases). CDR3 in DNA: TGTGCCAGCAGGCTCGACAGTAACTATGGCTACACCTTC. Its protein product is CASRLDSNYGYTF.